The 2 T cell receptor beta chains below were found in one sample sequenced in a study of T cells after yellow fever vaccination. TCRdb re-called the 5' RACE reads with MiXCR, one entry per CDR3 protein. The sample comprises 200,000 to 300,000 distinct CDR3 sequences, more than 3.5% of which are singletons, and around a fifth rests with the top ten. Sample: PBMCs, taken 15 days after the yellow fever booster vaccination. All receptors derive from a man aged 18 to 35 who received the YFV17D yellow fever vaccine.

This clonotype has a count of ten or more. The rearrangement joins TRBV18 to TRBJ1-5; D possibly corresponds to TRBD1 (6 bases). Germline-derived CDR1 and CDR2 are KGHSH and LQKENI. The CDR3 is 15 amino acids. Deletions cut 6 bases from V and 1 base from J, with 13 bases between. This CDR3 is CASSLEQGSNQPQHF. The CDR3 DNA reads as TGTGCCAGCTCCCTAGAACAGGGAAGCAATCAGCCCCAGCATTTT.

This clonotype came up many times. The chain has TRBV5-1 and TRBJ2-1; TRBD2 aligns across 12 bases. The CDR3 length is 17 residues. V shed 5 bases, J shed 1 base, and the junction held 7 bases outside the gene matches. CDR1 and CDR2 from the germline V gene are SGHRS and YFSETQ. The CDR3 nucleotides read TGCGCCAGCAGGTCTAGCGGGGGGGCCCAGTCCTACAATGAGCAGTTCTTC. Translating it yields CASRSSGGAQSYNEQFF.